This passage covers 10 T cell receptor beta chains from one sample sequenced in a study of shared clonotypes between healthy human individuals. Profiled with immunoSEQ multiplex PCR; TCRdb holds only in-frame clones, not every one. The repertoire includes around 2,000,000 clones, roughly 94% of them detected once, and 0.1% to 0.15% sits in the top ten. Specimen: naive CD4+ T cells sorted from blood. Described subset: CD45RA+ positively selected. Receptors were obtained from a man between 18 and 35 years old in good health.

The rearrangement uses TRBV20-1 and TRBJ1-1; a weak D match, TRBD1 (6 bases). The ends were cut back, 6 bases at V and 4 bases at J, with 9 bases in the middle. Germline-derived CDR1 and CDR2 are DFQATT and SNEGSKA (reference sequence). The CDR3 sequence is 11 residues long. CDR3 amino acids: CSAGGATEAFF. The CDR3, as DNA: TGCAGTGCAGGGGGGGCCACTGAAGCTTTCTTT.

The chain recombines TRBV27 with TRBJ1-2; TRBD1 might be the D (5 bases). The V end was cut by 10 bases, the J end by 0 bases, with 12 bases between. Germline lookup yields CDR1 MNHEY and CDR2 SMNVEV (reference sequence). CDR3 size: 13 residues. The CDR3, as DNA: TGTGCCATCACGACAGTCCCTAACTATGGCTACACCTTC. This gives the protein CAITTVPNYGYTF.

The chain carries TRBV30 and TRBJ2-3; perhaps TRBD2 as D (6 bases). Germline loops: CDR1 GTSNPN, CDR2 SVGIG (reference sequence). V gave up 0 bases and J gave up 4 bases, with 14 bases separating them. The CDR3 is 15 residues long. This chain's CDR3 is CAWSVGLARSDTQYF. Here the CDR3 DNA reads TGTGCCTGGAGTGTAGGGCTAGCGAGGTCAGATACGCAGTATTTT.

The DNA for the CDR3 is TGTGCCAGCAGACCGGACCCCCTAGCCAAAAACATTCAGTACTTC. Its translation: CASRPDPLAKNIQYF. The genes are TRBV27 and TRBJ2-4; the D is unclear. The V gene's germline CDR1 is MNHEY and CDR2 SMNVEV (reference sequence). The CDR3 is 15 amino acids. V lost 6 bases, J lost 0 bases, and 12 bases lay in between.

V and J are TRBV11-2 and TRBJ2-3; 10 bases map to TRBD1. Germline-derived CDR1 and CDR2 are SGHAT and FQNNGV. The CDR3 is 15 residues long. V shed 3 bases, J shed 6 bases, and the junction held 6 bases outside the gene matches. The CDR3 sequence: CASSFGTGVPDTQYF. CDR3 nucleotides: TGTGCCAGCAGCTTTGGGACAGGGGTTCCGGATACGCAGTATTTT.

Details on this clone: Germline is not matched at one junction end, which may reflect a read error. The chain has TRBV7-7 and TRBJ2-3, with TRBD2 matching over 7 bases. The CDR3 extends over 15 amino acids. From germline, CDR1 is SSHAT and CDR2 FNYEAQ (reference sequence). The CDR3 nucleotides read TGTGCTAGCAGCCCGACCGCGGGGGGCACAGATACGCAGTATTTT. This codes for CASSPTAGGTDTQYF.

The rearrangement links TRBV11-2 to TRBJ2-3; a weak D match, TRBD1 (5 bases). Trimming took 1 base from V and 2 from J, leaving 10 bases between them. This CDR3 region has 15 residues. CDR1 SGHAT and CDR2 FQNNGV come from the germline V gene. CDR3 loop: CASSLGGSFTDTQYF. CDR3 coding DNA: TGTGCCAGCAGCTTAGGGGGCTCCTTCACAGATACGCAGTATTTT.

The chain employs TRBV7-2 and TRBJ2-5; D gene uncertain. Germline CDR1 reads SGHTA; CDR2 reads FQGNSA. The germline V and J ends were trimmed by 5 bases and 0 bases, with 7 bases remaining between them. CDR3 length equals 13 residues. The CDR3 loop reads CASSNRNQETQYF. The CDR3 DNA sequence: TGTGCCAGCAGCAATAGGAACCAAGAGACCCAGTACTTC.

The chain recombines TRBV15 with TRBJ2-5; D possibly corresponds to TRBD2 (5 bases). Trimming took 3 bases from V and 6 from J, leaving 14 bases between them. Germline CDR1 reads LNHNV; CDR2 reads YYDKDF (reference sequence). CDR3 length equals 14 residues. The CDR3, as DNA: TGTGCCACCAGCAGCTCGGCGGGTATCAAGACCCAGTACTTC. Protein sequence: CATSSSAGIKTQYF. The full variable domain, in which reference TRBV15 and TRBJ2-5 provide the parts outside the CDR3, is DAMVIQNPRYQVTQFGKPVTLSCSQTLNHNVMYWYQQKSSQAPKLLFHYYDKDFNNEADTPDNFQSRRPNTSFCFLDIRSPGLGDTAMYLCATSSSAGIKTQYFGPGTRLLVL.

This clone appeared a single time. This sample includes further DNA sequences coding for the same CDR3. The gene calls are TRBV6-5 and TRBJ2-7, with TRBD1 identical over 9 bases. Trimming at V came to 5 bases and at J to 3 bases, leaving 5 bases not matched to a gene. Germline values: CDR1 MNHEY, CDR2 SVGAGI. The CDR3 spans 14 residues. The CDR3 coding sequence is TGTGCCAGCAGTCTCCGGGACAGGGTCTACGAGCAGTACTTC. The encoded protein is CASSLRDRVYEQYF.